The 25 T cell receptor beta chains reported below all come from one sample, sequenced in a study of T cells after yellow fever vaccination. MiXCR, applied by TCRdb to the 5' RACE reads, yields one record per CDR3 protein. The table has some 240,000 distinct CDR3 sequences, about 3.7% seen once. Material: PBMCs, obtained 15 days after the yellow fever booster vaccination. These receptors all come from a young man who received the YFV17D yellow fever vaccine.

This clonotype was recorded at least ten times. V gene TRBV14 combines with J gene TRBJ2-5; D uncertain. Germline V gene lookup returns CDR1 SGHDN and CDR2 FVKESK. The CDR3 length is 13 residues. V was shortened by 4 bases and J by 7 bases, with 13 bases between the two germline ends. The CDR3 is CASSPSTFGTQYF. CDR3 nucleotides: TGTGCCAGCAGCCCATCAACTTTTGGGACCCAGTACTTC.

This clonotype was seen ten or more times. The chain uses TRBV4-3 and TRBJ2-3; D not certain. V was pared by 1 base and J by 0 bases, with 11 bases between. This CDR3 is built from 16 residues. Germline CDR1 is LGHNA and CDR2 is YSLEER. The CDR3 here is CASSQGWGVSTDTQYF. DNA for the CDR3: TGCGCCAGCAGCCAAGGATGGGGTGTTAGCACAGATACGCAGTATTTT.

This clonotype was detected ten times or more. As DNA, the CDR3 is TGTGCCAGCAGTCCCCGTCAGGCGGATACGCAGTATTTT. Residues: CASSPRQADTQYF. The V gene is TRBV12-3 or TRBV12-4, the J gene TRBJ2-3, with D unclear. V was pared by 5 bases and J by 6 bases, with 12 bases between. This CDR3 comprises 13 residues.

This clonotype has a count of ten or more. This sequence joins TRBV4-1 and TRBJ2-5; D unclear. Germline CDR1 reads MGHRA; CDR2 reads YSYEKL. V was trimmed by 0 bases and J by 0 bases, leaving 5 bases between them. The CDR3 runs to 14 residues. The CDR3 loop reads CASSQENYQETQYF. The CDR3 DNA reads as TGCGCCAGCAGCCAAGAGAACTACCAAGAGACCCAGTACTTC.

There are many counts of this clonotype. This chain connects TRBV4-3 to TRBJ2-7; 9 positions agree with TRBD1. Germline V gene sequence: CDR1 LGHNA, CDR2 YSLEER. CDR3 length: 16 residues. J gave up 2 bases and V 1 base, and 6 bases lay outside the gene matches. CDR3 residues: CASSQAPGQGTYEQYF. The CDR3 coding sequence is TGCGCCAGCAGCCAAGCCCCGGGACAGGGCACCTACGAGCAGTACTTC.

This clonotype was seen ten or more times. The V gene is TRBV6-2 or TRBV6-3, the J gene TRBJ2-3; maybe TRBD1 (5 bases). The CDR3 totals 15 residues. V lost 0 bases and J lost 5, with 12 bases in between. The germline CDR1 and CDR2 sequences are MNHEY and SVGEGT. As DNA, the CDR3 is TGTGCCAGCAGTTACTCGTGGCCAGGGAAAGATACGCAGTATTTT. This gives the protein CASSYSWPGKDTQYF.

This chain joins TRBV5-4 and TRBJ2-2, with 9 bases fitting TRBD1. CDR1 SGHNT and CDR2 YYREEE come from the germline V gene (reference sequence). V gave up 2 bases and J gave up 1 base; unmatched junction bases: 3. CDR3 length: 16 residues. In DNA form, the CDR3 reads TGTGCCAGCAGCTTTTTGGGACAGGGGAACACCGGGGAGCTGTTTTTT. This gives the protein CASSFLGQGNTGELFF.

This clonotype was seen ten or more times. The rearrangement joins TRBV20-1 to TRBJ2-1; TRBD2 matches 11 bases. The germline V gene has CDR1 DFQATT and CDR2 SNEGSKA (reference sequence). This CDR3 comprises 16 residues. V lost 4 bases to trimming and J lost 7 bases; unmatched junction nucleotides: 12. Here the CDR3 DNA reads TGCAGTGCTACCAGTGGTCTAGCGGGGGGTGAGAATGAGCAGTTCTTC. Protein: CSATSGLAGGENEQFF.

This clonotype occurred a few times. The rearrangement links TRBV30 to TRBJ2-7; no firm D call. Trimming took off 1 base at V and 5 bases at J, with 6 bases between the two ends. The CDR3 has 11 residues. Germline V gives CDR1 GTSNPN, CDR2 SVGIG (reference sequence). The DNA of the CDR3 is TGTGCCTGGAGTGGGGGAAACGAGCAGTACTTC. Residues: CAWSGGNEQYF.

This clonotype was counted many times. The chain uses TRBV7-9 and TRBJ1-2; no clear D gene. Per germline, CDR1 SEHNR and CDR2 FQNEAQ (reference sequence). The CDR3 covers 14 residues. Trimming took off 6 bases at V and 3 bases at J, with 14 bases between the two ends. CDR3 DNA sequence: TGTGCCAGCAGATTTAACGAGAACGACTATGGCTACACCTTC. It yields the protein CASRFNENDYGYTF.

The chain joins TRBV5-4 to TRBJ2-2, with 10 bases aligning to TRBD2. V lost 4 bases, J lost 2 bases, and 8 bases stayed unmatched. Germline CDR1 SGHNT, CDR2 YYREEE (reference sequence). CDR3 size: 17 residues. The CDR3 DNA follows: TGTGCCAGCAGCCCCGCTACTAGCGGGGTTAACACCGGGGAGCTGTTTTTT. This sequence encodes CASSPATSGVNTGELFF. Looking up the rest from reference TRBV5-4 and TRBJ2-2 gives the full variable domain: ETGVTQSPTHLIKTRGQQVTLRCSSQSGHNTVSWYQQALGQGPQFIFQYYREEENGRGNFPPRFSGLQFPNYSSELNVNALELDDSALYLCASSPATSGVNTGELFFGEGSRLTVL.

The table lists this clonotype with many counts. This chain joins TRBV4-1 and TRBJ2-5; D may correspond to TRBD1 or TRBD2 (5 bases each). The V end lost 4 bases, the J end lost 5 bases, and 20 bases lay between the germline ends. The V gene's germline CDR1 is MGHRA and CDR2 YSYEKL. The CDR3 is 16 residues long. CDR3 sequence reads: CASSRSGGITGETQYF. For the CDR3, the DNA is TGCGCCAGCAGCCGAAGTGGGGGAATTACTGGGGAGACCCAGTACTTC.

This clonotype was seen at least ten times. The chain links TRBV7-2 to TRBJ2-1, with 8 bases that match TRBD2. V lost 3 bases and J lost 4; bases outside the gene matches: 5. Germline CDR1 reads SGHTA; CDR2 reads FQGNSA. This CDR3 is 15 amino acids long. The CDR3 nucleotides read TGTGCCAGCAGCTTGGGAGCGGGGGTGTACAATGAGCAGTTCTTC. Protein: CASSLGAGVYNEQFF.

This clonotype has a count of ten or more. The J gene is TRBJ1-1, the V gene TRBV10-2; D gene uncertain. CDR3 length equals 11 residues. Trimming shortened V by 4 bases and J by 11 bases, and 11 bases separated the two germline ends. CDR1 WSHSY and CDR2 SAAADI come from the germline V gene. This CDR3 is CASSALAGAFF. The DNA of the CDR3 is TGCGCCAGCAGTGCCCTGGCGGGGGCTTTCTTT.

The sample holds many counts of this clonotype. The gene calls are TRBV7-2 and TRBJ2-7, with D possibly being TRBD1 (6 bases). Germline V gene data show CDR1 as SGHTA and CDR2 as FQGNSA. V lost 3 bases and J 6 bases, leaving 12 bases between the germline ends. The CDR3 spans 13 residues. The CDR3 spells CASSFSRQAEQYF. CDR3 nucleotide sequence: TGTGCCAGCAGCTTTTCCCGACAGGCCGAGCAGTACTTC.

This clonotype was detected many times. The chain is built from TRBV5-1 and TRBJ2-7, with D perhaps given as TRBD1 or TRBD2 (6 bases each). From germline, CDR1 is SGHRS and CDR2 YFSETQ. This CDR3 has 14 amino acids. Trimming shortened V by 1 base and J by 6 bases, and 14 bases separated the two germline ends. The CDR3 is CASSLSPGAVEQYF. CDR3 DNA sequence: TGCGCCAGCAGCTTGTCCCCGGGGGCCGTCGAGCAGTACTTC.

This clonotype was recorded many times. The J gene is TRBJ2-3, the V gene TRBV28; the D gene is possibly TRBD2 (5 bases). Trimming left V 6 bases short and J 9 bases short, with 13 bases between. The CDR3 has 12 residues. The germline gives CDR1 MDHEN, CDR2 SYDVKM. CDR3 region: CASRAPGITQYF. The CDR3 DNA sequence: TGTGCCAGCAGAGCCCCCGGGATAACGCAGTATTTT.

This clonotype came up many times. This rearrangement joins TRBV12-3 or TRBV12-4 to TRBJ2-5; D call uncertain. The CDR3 is 15 residues long. V lost 4 bases, J lost 5 bases, and 17 bases lay in between. The CDR3 nucleotides read TGTGCCAGCAGTTACGCACCCCTCGGACGGGAGACCCAGTACTTC. Translated: CASSYAPLGRETQYF.

This clonotype was picked up many times. The genes are TRBV15 and TRBJ2-7; TRBD1 might be the D (5 bases). The CDR3 length is 15 residues. Germline-derived CDR1 and CDR2 are LNHNV and YYDKDF (reference sequence). V gave up 1 base and J gave up 2 bases, with 12 bases separating them. The CDR3 sequence: CATSRGIGVTYEQYF. In DNA, the CDR3 is TGTGCCACCAGCAGAGGGATAGGGGTAACCTACGAGCAGTACTTC.

This clonotype showed up many times. The chain has TRBV7-3 and TRBJ2-3, with 8 bases matching TRBD2. This CDR3 is 20 amino acids long. The V segment lost 5 bases and the J segment 0 bases; nucleotides outside the gene matches: 19. Per germline, CDR1 SGHTA and CDR2 FQGTGA. CDR3 in DNA: TGTGCCAGCAGCCCCTCGCCGGCCAGCGCAGCGGGGGATAGCACAGATACGCAGTATTTT. It is translated as CASSPSPASAAGDSTDTQYF.

There are many counts of this clonotype. This chain joins TRBV5-1 and TRBJ2-7; possibly TRBD2 for D (5 bases). CDR3 length: 15 residues. The V gene's germline CDR1 is SGHRS and CDR2 YFSETQ. The V end was cut by 7 bases, the J end by 3 bases, with 20 bases between. Here the CDR3 reads CASRPGPFGLYEQYV. The CDR3 DNA sequence: TGCGCCAGCCGACCCGGCCCGTTCGGACTCTACGAGCAGTACGTC.

The genes are TRBV6-5 and TRBJ2-3, with 10 bases identical to TRBD2. V was pared by 2 bases and J by 5 bases, with 10 bases of the junction left unmatched. The CDR3 runs 17 residues. CDR1 is MNHEY and CDR2 is SVGAGI in the germline V gene. As DNA, the CDR3 is TGTGCCAGCAGTTACGGGTTCCAGCGGGGGGGCCTAGATACGCAGTATTTT. Amino acid sequence: CASSYGFQRGGLDTQYF.

This clonotype was recorded at least ten times. The chain carries TRBV7-9 and TRBJ1-2; D ambiguous. CDR1 SEHNR and CDR2 FQNEAQ come from the germline V gene (reference sequence). Trimming stripped 1 base from V and 6 bases from J, with 12 bases between. The CDR3 extends over 14 amino acids. CDR3 sequence: CASSLDSGTNGYTF. The DNA of the CDR3 is TGTGCCAGCAGCTTAGATTCAGGAACCAATGGCTACACCTTC.

This clonotype was recorded at least ten times. The chain is built from TRBV5-1 and TRBJ2-3; the D gene is possibly TRBD2 (7 bases). Germline CDR1 reads SGHRS; CDR2 reads YFSETQ. Trimming left V 1 base short and J 5 bases short, with 20 bases between. There are 17 residues in the CDR3. CDR3 residues: CASSLSPRGGQGDTQYF. CDR3 DNA sequence: TGCGCCAGCAGCTTGTCCCCTAGGGGGGGCCAGGGAGATACGCAGTATTTT.

At least ten counts were recorded for this clonotype. The chain uses TRBV5-1 and TRBJ1-2; a weak D match, TRBD1 (5 bases). The CDR3 loop spans 11 amino acids. Germline loops: CDR1 SGHRS, CDR2 YFSETQ. Trimming removed 6 bases from V and 6 bases from J, with 9 bases in between. The CDR3 DNA follows: TGCGCCAGCAAACAGGAGAATGGCTACACCTTC. Its protein product is CASKQENGYTF. Together with reference TRBV5-1 and TRBJ1-2, the CDR3 gives the full variable domain: KAGVTQTPRYLIKTRGQQVTLSCSPISGHRSVSWYQQTPGQGLQFLFEYFSETQRNKGNFPGRFSGRQFSNSRSEMNVSTLELGDSALYLCASKQENGYTFGSGTRLTVV.